The 14 T cell receptor beta chains in this list originate from one sample, sequenced in a study of T cell repertoires in cytomegalovirus infection. Their specific antigens are unknown. TCRdb re-analysed the reads in MiXCR, keeping a single row per CDR3 protein. Among 400,000 to 600,000 distinct CDR3 sequences listed, under 45% were seen once. The sample here was cultured PBMCs, taken from culture after CMV antigen stimulation. These receptors were obtained from a human donor in good health (CMV status not recorded). Some clones in this sample may be carry-over from other donors' samples.

The chain carries TRBV7-4 and TRBJ2-1; TRBD2 is a possible D gene (6 bases). Germline CDR1 SGHVT, CDR2 SQSDAQ. V shed 8 bases and J shed 8 bases, with 16 bases lying between them. The CDR3 covers 13 residues. The CDR3 DNA reads as TGTGCCAGCCGCCCCCTGGCGGGGTATGAGCAGTTCTTC. Translated, it gives CASRPLAGYEQFF.

The rearrangement uses TRBV2 and TRBJ2-1, with 8 bases matching TRBD2. V dropped 3 bases and J dropped 2; count of bases not matched to a gene: 6. The CDR3 is made up of 16 amino acids. Germline assignment: CDR1 SNHLY and CDR2 FYNNEI. The CDR3, as DNA: TGTGCCAGCAGTGATATGAGACTAGCGACCTACAATGAGCAGTTCTTC. Residues: CASSDMRLATYNEQFF.

V usage is TRBV11-2 and J usage is TRBJ2-1; possible D gene TRBD2, 6 bases. V lost 4 bases and J lost 10, with 23 bases in between. Germline V CDR1 and CDR2: SGHAT, FQNNGV. There are 16 residues in the CDR3. Here the CDR3 reads CASSYSAGSGSGEQFF. CDR3 DNA sequence: TGTGCCAGCAGCTACTCCGCAGGGAGCGGGTCGGGGGAGCAGTTCTTC.

The J gene is TRBJ2-7, the V gene TRBV3-1, with TRBD2 as a possible D gene (7 bases). Trimming removed 6 bases from V and 5 bases from J, with 20 bases in between. Germline loops: CDR1 LGHDT, CDR2 YNNKEL (reference sequence). CDR3 length equals 15 residues. The CDR3 DNA follows: TGTGCCAGCAGTCGGCTGGGGGGGCCGTCGGACGAGCAGTACTTC. Translated, it gives CASSRLGGPSDEQYF.

This clonotype has just one count. The gene calls are TRBV11-2 and TRBJ1-4; no reliable D call. CDR1 and CDR2 from the germline V gene are SGHAT and FQNNGV. The CDR3 is 14 residues long. The V gene lost 4 bases and the J gene lost 5 bases, with 11 bases spanning the gap. CDR3 region: CASSSSPRNEKLFF. The CDR3 DNA follows: TGTGCCAGCAGCTCTTCGCCAAGGAATGAAAAACTGTTTTTT. Full variable domain (rest looked up from reference TRBV11-2 and TRBJ1-4): EAGVAQSPRYKIIEKRQSVAFWCNPISGHATLYWYQQILGQGPKLLIQFQNNGVVDDSQLPKDRFSAERLKGVDSTLKIQPAKLEDSAVYLCASSSSPRNEKLFFGSGTQLSVL.

The rearrangement links TRBV2 to TRBJ1-5, with 8 bases aligning to TRBD1. The CDR3 sequence is 15 residues long. Germline loops: CDR1 SNHLY, CDR2 FYNNEI. V gave up 6 bases and J gave up 5 bases; unmatched junction bases: 9. The CDR3 loop is CASRKESGGDQPQHF. The CDR3 bases are TGTGCCAGCAGGAAAGAGTCAGGGGGCGATCAGCCCCAGCATTTT.

This clonotype appeared a few times. The chain uses TRBV11-2 and TRBJ2-1; 10 bases are a match to TRBD1. The V gene's germline CDR1 is SGHAT and CDR2 FQNNGV. The CDR3 spans 17 residues. V dropped 6 bases and J dropped 2; count of bases not matched to a gene: 10. The CDR3 region has the DNA TGTGCCAGCAGACCTCGACAGGGGGCGTTTACCTACAATGAGCAGTTCTTC. It codes for CASRPRQGAFTYNEQFF.

The table lists this clonotype with a few counts. The chain links TRBV7-9 to TRBJ1-4; no reliable D call. Trimming took off 10 bases at V and 2 bases at J, with 11 bases between the two ends. The CDR3 runs 13 residues. CDR1 and CDR2 (germline): SEHNR, FQNEAQ (reference sequence). CDR3 nucleotides: TGTGCCACCGCGACGGGGACTAATGAAAAACTGTTTTTT. Protein sequence: CATATGTNEKLFF.

This chain uses TRBV11-2 with TRBJ2-7; D is unresolved. This CDR3 has 15 residues. Germline-derived CDR1 and CDR2 are SGHAT and FQNNGV. V was cut by 2 bases and J by 2 bases, with 13 bases left in between. In DNA, the CDR3 is TGTGCCAGCAGCTTACGACTCCCAATAACCTACGAGCAGTACTTC. Translated, it gives CASSLRLPITYEQYF.

This clonotype was seen a single time. The J gene is TRBJ2-3, the V gene TRBV27, with a weak D call TRBD1 (5 bases). Trimming removed 5 bases at V and 1 base at J, with 22 bases between. CDR1 MNHEY and CDR2 SMNVEV come from the germline V gene (reference sequence). The CDR3 is 18 residues long. The CDR3 DNA reads TGTGCCAGCAGTCCAACGCGGCCGGCAAGGGGTGGCACAGATACGCAGTATTTT. This sequence encodes CASSPTRPARGGTDTQYF.

The chain joins TRBV7-2 to TRBJ2-3, with a weak D call TRBD1 (5 bases). Trimming took 2 bases from V and 5 from J, leaving 14 bases between them. The CDR3 contains 15 residues. The V gene's germline CDR1 is SGHTA and CDR2 FQGNSA. The CDR3 is CASSLRGSAVDTQYF. CDR3 nucleotide sequence: TGTGCCAGCAGCTTAAGGGGCTCGGCCGTAGATACGCAGTATTTT. The variable domain in full, with the rest retrieved from reference TRBV7-2 and TRBJ2-3, is GAGVSQSPSNKVTEKGKDVELRCDPISGHTALYWYRQSLGQGLEFLIYFQGNSAPDKSGLPSDRFSAERTGGSVSTLTIQRTQQEDSAVYLCASSLRGSAVDTQYFGPGTRLTVL.

The CDR3 protein is CASSRDRGEQPQHF. The CDR3 DNA is TGTGCCAGCAGTAGGGACAGGGGAGAACAGCCCCAGCATTTT. The chain joins TRBV12-3 or TRBV12-4 to TRBJ1-5; 10 bases are a match to TRBD1. The CDR3 is 14 amino acids. J lost 7 bases, V lost 5 bases, and 5 bases had no gene match.

The chain joins TRBV4-1 to TRBJ2-3; perhaps TRBD1 as D (7 bases). This CDR3 is built from 13 residues. CDR1 is MGHRA, CDR2 YSYEKL, per germline. The V and J ends lost 4 bases and 6 bases respectively, with 11 bases between them. The CDR3 sequence: CASSRGTADTQYF. CDR3 coding DNA: TGCGCCAGCAGCCGCGGGACAGCCGATACGCAGTATTTT.

This clonotype has ten or more counts. The chain uses TRBV7-2 and TRBJ2-7; maybe TRBD1 (7 bases). Looked up from germline, CDR1 is SGHTA and CDR2 is FQGNSA. The V and J ends lost 5 bases and 4 bases respectively, with 12 bases between them. There are 13 residues in the CDR3. The CDR3 loop is CASSPQGGYEQYF. CDR3 DNA: TGTGCCAGCAGCCCGCAGGGGGGATACGAGCAGTACTTC.